Listed below are T cell receptor beta chains from one sample, sequenced in a study of cytomegalovirus exposure and HLA in healthy donors. The protocol was immunoSEQ multiplex PCR, while the TCRdb copy is restricted to in-frame clones and leaves out a portion. The table lists roughly 57,000 clones, around 80% of them singletons. Sequences were obtained from PBMCs. All receptors derive from a man over 45 in good health and CMV-seronegative. The CDR3 runs from the conserved cysteine through the conserved F or W. A D gene is named only where the DNA matches it firmly. Where a row states a size, it is once, few, many or the class of an expanded clone; other rows omit it.

TRBV27,TRBD1,TRBJ2-7,.,CASSPPTGTGGDYEQYF,TGTGCCAGCAGTCCACCGACCGGGACAGGGGGCGACTACGAGCAGTACTTC
TRBV7-9,.,TRBJ1-3,once,CASSLSSASSGNTIYF,TGTGCCAGCAGCTTAAGCTCTGCGAGCTCTGGAAACACCATATATTTT
TRBV7-6,TRBD2,TRBJ2-1,few,CASSLAYRTGTSGDNEQFF,TGTGCCAGCAGCTTAGCTTATCGGACCGGGACTAGCGGGGACAATGAGCAGTTCTTC
TRBV4-2,TRBD1,TRBJ2-2,.,CASSQPTGASTGELFF,TGTGCCAGCAGCCAACCCACAGGGGCGAGCACCGGGGAGCTGTTTTTT
TRBV7-9,.,TRBJ1-2,.,CASSTQGIYGYTF,TGTGCCAGCAGCACCCAGGGTATCTATGGCTACACCTTC
TRBV4-2,TRBD2,TRBJ2-5,.,CASSQGRGDLQETQYF,TGTGCCAGCAGCCAAGGACGGGGGGACTTGCAAGAGACCCAGTACTTC
TRBV10-3,.,TRBJ2-7,.,CAISESAYEQYF,TGTGCCATCAGTGAGAGCGCCTACGAGCAGTACTTC
TRBV27,.,TRBJ1-2,.,CASRPQGEYGYTF,TGTGCCAGCAGGCCACAGGGAGAGTATGGCTACACCTTC
TRBV6-1,.,TRBJ2-5,.,CASSEESRGQETQYF,TGTGCCAGCAGTGAAGAGTCCAGGGGCCAAGAGACCCAGTACTTC
TRBV10-3,.,TRBJ2-5,.,CAISAGTSNQETQYF,TGTGCCATCAGTGCAGGGACATCTAACCAAGAGACCCAGTACTTC
TRBV28,.,TRBJ1-6,.,CASSLSGQYNSPLHF,TGTGCCAGCAGTTTATCTGGACAATATAATTCACCCCTCCACTTT
TRBV5-1,.,TRBJ2-7,.,CASSSQGGAAYEQYF,TGCGCCAGCAGTTCCCAAGGGGGGGCCGCCTACGAGCAGTACTTC
TRBV27,.,TRBJ1-1,.,CASSYSQYTEAFF,TGTGCCAGCAGTTACAGCCAGTACACTGAAGCTTTCTTT
TRBV7-7,TRBD1,TRBJ2-5,.,CASSLRQGGSETQYF,TGTGCCAGCAGCTTAAGACAGGGGGGATCGGAGACCCAGTACTTC